This TCR beta chain came from a study of blood T cell repertoires in COVID-19. As for the study in general: Acute-phase and convalescent COVID-19 samples originated in the United States, Italy and Spain. T cells, B-cell-depleted T cells, or PBMCs provided the cDNA or gDNA that served as material.

This CDR3 comprises 15 residues. Germline V gives CDR1 KGHSH, CDR2 LQKENI. V shed 3 bases, J shed 0 bases, and the junction held 2 bases outside the gene matches. In the original analysis: Reference gene primer amplification gave nucleated cell count estimates. Some clones are missing from TCRdb's copy, which holds only in-frame ones; the method was immunoSEQ multiplex PCR. The D gene and trimming were derived from the DNA, and the V and J assignments and clone size from that table. The sample consists of about 140,000 clones, 80% of them appearing once. The V and J genes are TRBV18 and TRBJ2-1, with 7 bases lining up with TRBD2. The sequence derives from a man between 65 and 80 years old who had recovered from COVID-19. The sequenced material came from peripheral blood. The CDR3 reads CASSPRLASYNEQFF. CDR3 bases: TGTGCCAGCTCACCCCGACTAGCCTCCTACAATGAGCAGTTCTTC.